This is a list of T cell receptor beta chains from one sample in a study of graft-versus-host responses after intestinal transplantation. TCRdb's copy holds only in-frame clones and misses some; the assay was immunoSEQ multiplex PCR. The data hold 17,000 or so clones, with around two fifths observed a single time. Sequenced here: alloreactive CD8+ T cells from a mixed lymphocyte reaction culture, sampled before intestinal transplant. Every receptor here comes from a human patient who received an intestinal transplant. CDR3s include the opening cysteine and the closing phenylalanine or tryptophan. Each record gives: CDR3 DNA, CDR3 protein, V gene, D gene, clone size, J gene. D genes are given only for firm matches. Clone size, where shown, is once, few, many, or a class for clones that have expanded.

TGTGCCAGCAGCCTTGGACAGGGGGCCGGGGAGCTGTTTTTT	CASSLGQGAGELFF	TRBV5-5	TRBD1	few	TRBJ2-2
TGTGCCAGCAGCTTATTACGGGATGGCGACGAGCAGTACTTC	CASSLLRDGDEQYF	TRBV7-8	-	-	TRBJ2-7
TGTGCCAGCAGCCCTCAGACAGATATGAACACTGAAGCTTTCTTT	CASSPQTDMNTEAFF	TRBV7-6	-	-	TRBJ1-1
TGTGCCAGCAGCTTGGCGAGGGATACGCAGTATTTT	CASSLARDTQYF	TRBV5-8	-	-	TRBJ2-3
TGTGCCAGCAGTTACGGGACCAACACTGAAGCTTTCTTT	CASSYGTNTEAFF	TRBV6-6	-	few	TRBJ1-1
TGCGCCAGCAGCCCGCGGGGGGGGGATTTAGCTTTCTTT	CASSPRGGDLAFF	TRBV5-1	-	-	TRBJ1-1
TGTGCCAGCAGTTTCCGGGGAGAAGCTTTCTTT	CASSFRGEAFF	TRBV27	-	-	TRBJ1-1
TGTGCCAGCAGCGGTGGGTCCTACAATGAGCAGTTCTTC	CASSGGSYNEQFF	TRBV5-6	-	-	TRBJ2-1
TGTGCCAGCAGTCCGGGACCGAACCTCTACGAGCAGTACTTC	CASSPGPNLYEQYF	TRBV11-2	-	few	TRBJ2-7
TGTGCCAGCACCCGAGGGGGGCTGGGCACTGAAGCTTTCTTT	CASTRGGLGTEAFF	TRBV11-2	-	-	TRBJ1-1
TGTGCCAGCAGCTTAGTCGGGGAGACCCAGTACTTC	CASSLVGETQYF	TRBV7-9	-	-	TRBJ2-5
TGCGCCAGCAGCACCCTCGGGCCCATTGTGACCCAGTACTTC	CASSTLGPIVTQYF	TRBV5-1	-	-	TRBJ2-5
TGCGCCAGCAGCTTGGAGCTCCTTGTCGTCGAGCAGTACTTC	CASSLELLVVEQYF	TRBV5-1	-	few	TRBJ2-7
TGTGCCAGCAGTGCACTCGACAGCCTATATAGCAATCAGCCCCAGCATTTT	CASSALDSLYSNQPQHF	TRBV6-1	-	few	TRBJ1-5
TGTGCCAGCAGTTTTTCGGGGGGCAATGGCTACACCTTC	CASSFSGGNGYTF	TRBV27	-	-	TRBJ1-2
TGTGCCAGCAGCCAGGACCAGAGCGGAGAGACCCAGTACTTC	CASSQDQSGETQYF	TRBV7-6	-	-	TRBJ2-5
TGCGCCAGCAGCTTCCTAGTTGTATCGGGTCGGAATACGCAGTATTTT	CASSFLVVSGRNTQYF	TRBV5-1	-	-	TRBJ2-3
TGCGCCAGCAGCCACCACCAACTAGCGGGGCACTACGAGCAGTACTTC	CASSHHQLAGHYEQYF	TRBV4-3	TRBD2	few	TRBJ2-7
TGTGCCAGCAGCTTAATAGGACGTAGTGATGAAGCTTTCTTT	CASSLIGRSDEAFF	TRBV7-3	-	-	TRBJ1-1
TGTGCCAGCAGCGTAGATGGCAGGGCGTTCTACGAGCAGTACTTC	CASSVDGRAFYEQYF	TRBV9	-	medium-sized	TRBJ2-7
TGCGCCAGCAGCCAAGTACAGGGGGCGCAGGGCTACACCTTC	CASSQVQGAQGYTF	TRBV4-1	TRBD1	-	TRBJ1-2
TGTGCCAGCAGTTATGGGGCAGAACTCACAGATACGCAGTATTTT	CASSYGAELTDTQYF	TRBV6-5	-	few	TRBJ2-3
TGTGCCAGCACCATCGGGGGGCTTGAAGCTTTCTTT	CASTIGGLEAFF	TRBV5-5	-	few	TRBJ1-1
TGTGCCAGCAGTGAAGGCAGGATCACAGATACGCAGTATTTT	CASSEGRITDTQYF	TRBV2	-	-	TRBJ2-3
TGTGCCAGCACCCTTGGGGGGCCCGAAGTGAATTTT	CASTLGGPEVNF	TRBV6-1	-	-	TRBJ2-3
TGCGCCAGCAGCCAAGCGTCTTGGTTTAACTATGGCTACACCTTC	CASSQASWFNYGYTF	TRBV4-1	-	-	TRBJ1-2
TGTGCCCGAGAGACAGGGCGGGTAACCGGGGAGCTGTTTTTT	CARETGRVTGELFF	TRBV2	TRBD1	few	TRBJ2-2
TGTGCCAGCAGCGTAGCTCAGGGGTTCGAGCAGTACTTC	CASSVAQGFEQYF	TRBV9	-	-	TRBJ2-7
TGCGCCAGCAGTTGCCGCGAGGGGCTAGACACAGATACGCAGTATTTT	CASSCREGLDTDTQYF	TRBV10-1	-	few	TRBJ2-3
TGCAGTGCTGGGGAGACCCAGTACTTC	CSAGETQYF	TRBV20-1	-	few	TRBJ2-5
TGTGCCAGCAGTTATAGGACTAGCGGATCCTACGAGCAGTACTTC	CASSYRTSGSYEQYF	TRBV6-6	TRBD2	-	TRBJ2-7
TGTGCCAGCAGTTTGGGGCAGTTCTACGAGCAGTACTTC	CASSLGQFYEQYF	TRBV28	-	-	TRBJ2-7
TGCAGCGTTGGGCGACAGGGGGCCGTTAACTATGGCTACACCTTC	CSVGRQGAVNYGYTF	TRBV29-1	TRBD1	-	TRBJ1-2
TGTGCCAGCAGTGAAGCAGGACCTTCTGGTGGCTACACCTTC	CASSEAGPSGGYTF	TRBV6-1	-	-	TRBJ1-2
TGTGCCAGCAGGGAAAGGGTGGGGGCGCGGATCGGGGAGCTGTTTTTT	CASRERVGARIGELFF	TRBV4-2	-	few	TRBJ2-2
TGCGCCAGCAGCCGCCAGGGGACTCATCCGCCTGTCACAGATACGCAGTATTTT	CASSRQGTHPPVTDTQYF	TRBV4-1	-	-	TRBJ2-3
TGTGCCAGCAGCTTAGCCCCAGGGTTGCTCACTGAAGCTTTCTTT	CASSLAPGLLTEAFF	TRBV7-9	-	few	TRBJ1-1